Following are 19 T cell receptor beta chains from one sample sequenced in a study of T cell responses to AZD1222 COVID-19 vaccine. Only in-frame clones appear in the TCRdb table, and some are missing; sequencing was by immunoSEQ multiplex PCR. Among roughly 100,000 clones listed, roughly 80% were seen once. Source: peripheral blood, taken on day 0 of AZD1222 vaccination. The receptors stem from an adult in good health.

By its share, this clone is medium-sized (0.01 to 0.1%). The CDR3 sequence: CASSLESLAGRNYGYTF. The CDR3 DNA reads TGTGCCAGCAGCTTAGAGTCCCTCGCAGGACGGAACTATGGCTACACCTTC. The genes are TRBV7-2 and TRBJ1-2, with D hard to call. The CDR3 extends over 17 amino acids. Trimming stripped 1 base from V and 2 bases from J, with 17 bases between. CDR1 and CDR2 (germline): SGHTA, FQGNSA.

This clone was counted once. This chain uses TRBV6-6 with TRBJ1-2; D might be TRBD1 (6 bases). The CDR3 loop spans 14 amino acids. V was cut by 0 bases and J by 5 bases, with 10 bases left in between. The germline CDR1 and CDR2 sequences are MNHNY and SVGAGI (reference sequence). This CDR3 is CASSYSNRDYGYTF. CDR3 coding DNA: TGTGCCAGCAGTTACTCAAACAGGGATTATGGCTACACCTTC.

This rearrangement joins TRBV14 to TRBJ2-4; D unresolved. Trimming shortened V by 0 bases and J by 7 bases, and 10 bases separated the two germline ends. Germline V CDR1 and CDR2: SGHDN, FVKESK. The CDR3 runs 14 residues. The CDR3 is CASSQDGFGNIQYF. CDR3 in DNA: TGTGCCAGCAGCCAAGATGGGTTTGGGAACATTCAGTACTTC.

The V and J genes are TRBV6-2 or TRBV6-3 and TRBJ1-1; D uncertain. Looked up from germline, CDR1 is MNHEY and CDR2 is SVGEGT. This CDR3 is 13 amino acids long. The ends were cut back, 0 bases at V and 5 bases at J, with 7 bases in the middle. The DNA for the CDR3 is TGTGCCAGCAGTTACTCACCCAGGACTGAAGCTTTCTTT. Translating it yields CASSYSPRTEAFF.

The chain joins TRBV5-6 to TRBJ2-1; D remains unclear. Germline lookup yields CDR1 SGHDT and CDR2 YYEEEE. V lost 0 bases, J lost 9 bases, and 10 bases lay in between. The CDR3 runs 13 residues. CDR3 residues: CASSLGRRVEQFF. As DNA, the CDR3 is TGTGCCAGCAGCTTGGGGCGTCGGGTTGAGCAGTTCTTC.

This chain connects TRBV19 to TRBJ1-5; possible D gene TRBD1, 5 bases. This CDR3 contains 14 residues. The germline CDR1 and CDR2 sequences are LNHDA and SQIVND (reference sequence). The ends were cut back, 5 bases at V and 4 bases at J, with 12 bases in the middle. CDR3 bases: TGTGCCAGTAGTGGTAGTAACAGGAATCAGCCCCAGCATTTT. It is translated as CASSGSNRNQPQHF.

The chain joins TRBV6-1 to TRBJ1-3, with TRBD1 identical over 8 bases. The germline V gene encodes CDR1 MNHNS and CDR2 SASEGT. The V and J ends lost 4 bases and 3 bases, in that order; junction bases with no gene match: 2. The CDR3 totals 14 residues. CDR3 sequence reads: CASSGQGFGNTIYF. Written as DNA, the CDR3 is TGTGCCAGCAGTGGACAGGGGTTTGGAAACACCATATATTTT.

The chain employs TRBV6-5 and TRBJ1-4; TRBD1 agrees at 8 bases. This CDR3 is built from 12 residues. Trimming at V came to 6 bases and at J to 6 bases, leaving 0 bases not matched to a gene. CDR1 MNHEY and CDR2 SVGAGI come from the germline V gene. DNA of the CDR3: TGTGCCAGCAGGACAGGGGATGAAAAACTGTTTTTT. Its protein is CASRTGDEKLFF.

The chain uses TRBV27 and TRBJ1-1; the D is unclear. CDR1 MNHEY and CDR2 SMNVEV come from the germline V gene (reference sequence). This CDR3 is built from 13 residues. Deletions cut 3 bases from V and 4 bases from J, with 9 bases between. CDR3 in amino acids: CASSFRRSTEAFF. In DNA form, the CDR3 reads TGTGCCAGCAGTTTTAGGCGGAGCACTGAAGCTTTCTTT.

The chain is built from TRBV4-1 and TRBJ2-7; D is possibly TRBD2 (6 bases). The length of the CDR3 is 17 residues. V was cut by 0 bases and J by 3 bases, with 18 bases left in between. CDR1 is MGHRA and CDR2 is YSYEKL in the germline V gene. In nucleotides, the CDR3 is TGCGCCAGCAGCCAAGATCGAGCCAGCGGGCAAAACTACGAGCAGTACTTC. Translation gives CASSQDRASGQNYEQYF.

The gene calls are TRBV5-6 and TRBJ2-1; perhaps TRBD1 as D (6 bases). V was trimmed by 1 base and J by 2 bases, leaving 13 bases between them. The CDR3 is made up of 16 amino acids. The germline V gene encodes CDR1 SGHDT and CDR2 YYEEEE. The CDR3 region is CASSLIGTSTYNEQFF. Written as DNA, the CDR3 is TGTGCCAGCAGCTTGATTGGGACATCTACCTACAATGAGCAGTTCTTC.

This clone was counted a single time. The rearrangement joins TRBV7-2 to TRBJ1-2, with 7 bases aligning to TRBD1. Germline CDR1 is SGHTA and CDR2 is FQGNSA. Losses at the gene ends were 2 bases for V and 8 bases for J; bases not matched to a gene: 11. The CDR3 has 15 amino acids. The chain's CDR3 is CASSLNDRVLYGYTF. For the CDR3, the DNA is TGTGCCAGCAGCTTAAATGACAGGGTGTTATACGGCTACACCTTC.

This chain uses TRBV5-1 with TRBJ1-2, with TRBD1 matching over 8 bases. Trimming at V came to 4 bases and at J to 4 bases, leaving 6 bases not matched to a gene. Looked up from germline, CDR1 is SGHRS and CDR2 is YFSETQ. CDR3 size: 14 residues. The DNA of the CDR3 is TGCGCCAGCAGCGAGGACAGGGAGGTCTATGGCTACACCTTC. It encodes CASSEDREVYGYTF. Full variable domain (outside the CDR3, taken from reference TRBV5-1 and TRBJ1-2): KAGVTQTPRYLIKTRGQQVTLSCSPISGHRSVSWYQQTPGQGLQFLFEYFSETQRNKGNFPGRFSGRQFSNSRSEMNVSTLELGDSALYLCASSEDREVYGYTFGSGTRLTVV.

This clone has just one count. The rearrangement links TRBV7-9 to TRBJ2-1; weak D call: TRBD1 (5 bases). V was clipped by 3 bases and J by 7 bases, with 16 bases between them. Germline CDR1 and CDR2: SEHNR and FQNEAQ (reference sequence). The CDR3 covers 15 residues. The CDR3 DNA reads as TGTGCCAGCAGCTTTTTAGGAACAAAGGGGAATGAGCAGTTCTTC. Translation gives CASSFLGTKGNEQFF.

V gene TRBV12-3 or TRBV12-4 combines with J gene TRBJ1-4; TRBD1 is a possible D gene (5 bases). Trimming pared 10 bases from V and 12 bases from J, leaving 21 bases between. This CDR3 spans 13 amino acids. The CDR3 coding sequence is TGTGCCACCAAAGGGGCCCCGGGGATGGAACTGTTTTTT. Translation: CATKGAPGMELFF.

This clone appeared once. This chain's CDR3 is CASSVDHPDEQYF. The CDR3 DNA follows: TGTGCCAGCAGCGTAGATCATCCGGACGAGCAGTACTTC. The chain combines TRBV9 with TRBJ2-7; D unresolved. This CDR3 contains 13 residues. CDR1 is SGDLS and CDR2 is YYNGEE in the germline V gene. V dropped 0 bases and J dropped 5 bases, with 9 bases sitting between them.

The chain is built from TRBV7-2 and TRBJ1-2; perhaps TRBD1 as D (5 bases). Trimming shortened V by 7 bases and J by 3 bases, and 18 bases separated the two germline ends. This CDR3 has 15 residues. CDR1 SGHTA and CDR2 FQGNSA come from the germline V gene. The CDR3 bases are TGTGCCAGCACCCAGCAGGGCGGAGGACACTATGGCTACACCTTC. Protein sequence: CASTQQGGGHYGYTF.

This clone appeared a few times. This CDR3 reads CASSRQGGMNTEAFF. CDR3 DNA sequence: TGTGCCAGTTCGCGACAGGGGGGGATGAACACTGAAGCTTTCTTT. The V call is TRBV19, the J call TRBJ1-1; 9 bases are shared with TRBD1. This CDR3 is built from 15 residues. The V segment lost 8 bases and the J segment 0 bases; nucleotides outside the gene matches: 7. CDR1 and CDR2 from the germline V gene are LNHDA and SQIVND (reference sequence).

This clone turned up a few times. This chain joins TRBV29-1 and TRBJ1-1; 10 bases align to TRBD1. V trimming: 7 bases; J trimming: 5 bases; junction bases outside the gene matches: 7. The germline gives CDR1 SQVTM, CDR2 ANQGSEA. This CDR3 has 13 amino acids. The CDR3 DNA reads TGCAGCGGATCGACAGGGGGCAGAACTGAAGCTTTCTTT. Encoded protein: CSGSTGGRTEAFF. The full variable domain, with the rest looked up from reference TRBV29-1 and TRBJ1-1, is SAVISQKPSRDICQRGTSLTIQCQVDSQVTMMFWYRQQPGQSLTLIATANQGSEATYESGFVIDKFPISRPNLTFSTLTVSNMSPEDSSIYLCSGSTGGRTEAFFGQGTRLTVV.